The 21 T cell receptor beta chains below all came from one sample that was sequenced in a study of T cells after somatic rescue of genetic block (dated by TCRdb to the early 2020s). Library preparation was by the immunoSEQ multiplex PCR assay. TCRdb stores this immuneACCESS table with in-frame sequences only. Part of the clones is absent; in the studies checked, under half of the shortfall reflects unresolved V genes, and no reason is known for the rest. The sample yields about 12,000 clones; about two thirds were counted once. 10% to 15% of the sample is held by the ten biggest clonotypes. The sample consisted of peripheral blood mononuclear cells (PBMCs). These receptors originate from a boy younger than 18.

This clone showed up just a few times. The gene calls are TRBV30 and TRBJ1-1; D might be TRBD1 (5 bases). The CDR3 sequence is 13 residues long. Looked up from germline, CDR1 is GTSNPN and CDR2 is SVGIG (reference sequence). V lost 0 bases, J lost 10 bases, and 15 bases lay in between. The CDR3 reads CAWSVAVFRGAFF. CDR3 DNA sequence: TGTGCCTGGAGTGTAGCAGTTTTTAGGGGAGCTTTCTTT. The full variable domain, completed using reference TRBV30 and TRBJ1-1, is SQTIHQWPATLVQPVGSPLSLECTVEGTSNPNLYWYRQAAGRGLQLLFYSVGIGQISSEVPQNLSASRPQDRQFILSSKKLLLSDSGFYLCAWSVAVFRGAFFGQGTRLTVV.

This clone was seen a few times. The genes are TRBV28 and TRBJ2-7, with a possible D match to TRBD2 (5 bases). Trimming took 2 bases from V and 4 from J, leaving 9 bases between them. Germline V CDR1 and CDR2: MDHEN, SYDVKM. The CDR3 totals 13 residues. The CDR3 DNA reads TGTGCCAGCAGTTTAACGCAGCGGTACGAGCAGTACTTC. Residues: CASSLTQRYEQYF.

The chain has TRBV5-1 and TRBJ2-1, with TRBD2 as a possible D gene (5 bases). The CDR3 has 16 residues. CDR1 is SGHRS and CDR2 is YFSETQ in the germline V gene. The V gene lost 5 bases and the J gene lost 2 bases, with 17 bases spanning the gap. CDR3 DNA: TGCGCCAGCAGTTACCAACTAGTACTCACCTACAATGAGCAGTTCTTC. Translated: CASSYQLVLTYNEQFF.

The genes are TRBV2 and TRBJ2-7; 7 bases agree with TRBD1. The germline V gene encodes CDR1 SNHLY and CDR2 FYNNEI. V dropped 2 bases and J dropped 5; count of bases not matched to a gene: 9. The CDR3 has 15 amino acids. CDR3 DNA sequence: TGTGCCAGCAGTGAAAAGGGCAGGGGGTTCGACGAGCAGTACTTC. Protein sequence: CASSEKGRGFDEQYF.

The chain is built from TRBV6-1 and TRBJ2-7, with 9 positions matching TRBD1. Germline CDR1 reads MNHNS; CDR2 reads SASEGT. This CDR3 is built from 14 residues. The J segment lost 3 bases and the V segment lost 6 bases, leaving 6 bases of the junction unmatched. The CDR3 coding sequence is TGTGCCAGCAGGAAGGGACAGGGTTACTACGAGCAGTACTTC. It encodes CASRKGQGYYEQYF.

The chain carries TRBV19 and TRBJ2-2; D perhaps matches TRBD1 (6 bases). Between the trimmed V and J ends, which lost 7 bases and 2 bases, there was a span of 14 bases. CDR3 length equals 15 residues. Germline V gene sequence: CDR1 LNHDA, CDR2 SQIVND (reference sequence). CDR3: CASISTGLNTGELFF. The CDR3 DNA sequence: TGTGCCAGTATTTCGACAGGCCTAAACACCGGGGAGCTGTTTTTT.

This clone showed up just once. The chain carries TRBV28 and TRBJ1-3; D is possibly TRBD1 (5 bases). The CDR3 runs to 15 residues. Trimming pared 1 base from V and 2 bases from J, leaving 9 bases between. Germline V CDR1 and CDR2: MDHEN, SYDVKM. The CDR3 DNA sequence: TGTGCCAGCAGTTTATCAGGGTTAACTGGAAACACCATATATTTT. As protein: CASSLSGLTGNTIYF.

The chain carries TRBV6-5 and TRBJ2-1, with 7 bases that match TRBD1. The length of the CDR3 is 15 residues. The V and J ends lost 5 bases and 7 bases, in that order; junction bases with no gene match: 11. The V gene's germline CDR1 is MNHEY and CDR2 SVGAGI. CDR3 amino acids: CASSVLAGGSNEQFF. CDR3 bases: TGTGCCAGCAGTGTTTTGGCAGGGGGTTCGAATGAGCAGTTCTTC.

The chain uses TRBV18 and TRBJ2-7; TRBD1 matches at 9 bases. Per germline, CDR1 KGHSH and CDR2 LQKENI. J gave up 2 bases and V 2 bases, and 1 base lay outside the gene matches. The CDR3 spans 14 residues. DNA for the CDR3: TGTGCCAGCTCACCAGGGACAGGGACCTACGAGCAGTACTTC. This encodes CASSPGTGTYEQYF.

This clone showed up just a few times. The chain links TRBV19 to TRBJ1-5, with TRBD1 as a possible D gene (5 bases). The V and J ends lost 6 bases and 5 bases respectively, with 11 bases between them. The CDR3 spans 13 residues. CDR1 and CDR2 (germline): LNHDA, SQIVND (reference sequence). The CDR3: CASSLQAYQPQHF. The CDR3 coding sequence is TGTGCCAGTAGCTTACAGGCTTATCAGCCCCAGCATTTT.

The chain employs TRBV5-1 and TRBJ1-3, with D possibly TRBD1 on 5 matching bases. There are 14 residues in the CDR3. From germline, CDR1 is SGHRS and CDR2 YFSETQ. V lost 5 bases, J lost 4 bases, and 13 bases lay in between. CDR3 in amino acids: CASRTPGSGNTIYF. CDR3 coding DNA: TGCGCCAGCAGAACTCCAGGGTCAGGAAACACCATATATTTT.

The chain is built from TRBV7-9 and TRBJ1-4, with 8 bases fitting TRBD1. The CDR3 contains 15 residues. J was trimmed by 6 bases and V by 3 bases; bases with no gene match: 6. Germline V lookup: CDR1 SEHNR, CDR2 FQNEAQ (reference sequence). This CDR3 is CASSFWTGRDEKLFF. The CDR3 DNA reads as TGTGCCAGCAGCTTTTGGACAGGGCGGGATGAAAAACTGTTTTTT.

By share of the sample, this clone is medium-sized. V is TRBV5-6 and J is TRBJ1-1; 10 nucleotides match TRBD1. The CDR3 is made up of 17 amino acids. The ends lost 0 bases at V and 1 base at J; junction bases unmatched: 6. CDR1 and CDR2 from the germline V gene are SGHDT and YYEEEE. The DNA of the CDR3 is TGTGCCAGCAGCTTGGCGGGACAGGGGCCGTGGAACACTGAAGCTTTCTTT. The encoded protein is CASSLAGQGPWNTEAFF.

The chain recombines TRBV28 with TRBJ1-2; TRBD1 agrees at 7 bases. V shed 8 bases, J shed 5 bases, and the junction held 5 bases outside the gene matches. The CDR3 sequence is 12 residues long. Germline CDR1 reads MDHEN; CDR2 reads SYDVKM. The CDR3 loop reads CASRTGGYGYTF. Here the CDR3 DNA reads TGTGCCAGCCGGACAGGCGGTTATGGCTACACCTTC.

This clone has a handful of counts. CDR3 coding DNA: TGTGCCATCAGTGAGTCGGCAGGGGTCAATCAGCCCCAGCATTTT. It specifies CAISESAGVNQPQHF. The chain couples TRBV10-3 to TRBJ1-5, with D possibly TRBD1 on 6 matching bases. Looked up from germline, CDR1 is ENHRY and CDR2 is SYGVKD. The CDR3 runs to 15 residues. Trimming pared 0 bases from V and 3 bases from J, leaving 9 bases between.

The chain is built from TRBV6-5 and TRBJ2-2; tentative D call: TRBD2 (6 bases). This CDR3 has 16 amino acids. V was cut by 3 bases and J by 0 bases, with 11 bases left in between. Per germline, CDR1 MNHEY and CDR2 SVGAGI. The CDR3 DNA reads TGTGCCAGCAGTTATGGGGGGAACACGAACACCGGGGAGCTGTTTTTT. It translates to CASSYGGNTNTGELFF.

This clone was seen once. This chain joins TRBV27 and TRBJ2-7; D possibly corresponds to TRBD2 (6 bases). The germline gives CDR1 MNHEY, CDR2 SMNVEV (reference sequence). CDR3 length equals 12 residues. Between the trimmed V and J ends, which lost 6 bases and 4 bases, there was a span of 10 bases. DNA for the CDR3: TGTGCCAGCAGGGAGGGGTTTTACGAGCAGTACTTC. Amino acids: CASREGFYEQYF.

The J gene is TRBJ2-7, the V gene TRBV7-9; a possible D gene is TRBD2 (5 bases). The CDR3 contains 11 residues. With 5 bases removed from V and 8 bases from J, the gap between germline ends came to 10 bases. CDR1 is SEHNR and CDR2 is FQNEAQ in the germline V gene (reference sequence). The CDR3 DNA is TGTGCCAGCAGCCTGGGAGTTAAGCAGTACTTC. Its translation is CASSLGVKQYF.

The sample holds one count of this clone. J is TRBJ2-1 and V is TRBV28; 10 bases align to TRBD2. V lost 2 bases and J lost 9; bases outside the gene matches: 10. This CDR3 region has 16 residues. The V gene's germline CDR1 is MDHEN and CDR2 SYDVKM. Here the CDR3 DNA reads TGTGCCAGCAGTTTAATAGGGAGCGGGAGGGCGGGTGAGCAGTTCTTC. Protein product: CASSLIGSGRAGEQFF. The full variable domain, completed using reference TRBV28 and TRBJ2-1, is DVKVTQSSRYLVKRTGEKVFLECVQDMDHENMFWYRQDPGLGLRLIYFSYDVKMKEKGDIPEGYSVSREKKERFSLILESASTNQTSMYLCASSLIGSGRAGEQFFGPGTRLTVL.

Points on this clone: The junction departs from the called germline gene at one end, perhaps through a read error. The chain recombines TRBV7-8 with TRBJ2-1; D ambiguous. CDR1 SGHVS and CDR2 FQNEAQ come from the germline V gene. CDR3 length: 11 residues. CDR3 sequence: CAGSLRYEQFF. CDR3 in DNA: TGTGCCGGCAGCTTAAGGTATGAGCAGTTCTTC.

This rearrangement joins TRBV7-9 to TRBJ1-5; no clear D. Germline lookup yields CDR1 SEHNR and CDR2 FQNEAQ (reference sequence). V lost 4 bases, J lost 1 base, and 11 bases lay in between. The CDR3 consists of 15 residues. The CDR3 nucleotides read TGTGCCAGCAGCTCCGAGGGTGCGAGCAATCAGCCCCAGCATTTT. Translating it yields CASSSEGASNQPQHF. Filled out from reference TRBV7-9 and TRBJ1-5, the complete variable domain reads DTGVSQNPRHKITKRGQNVTFRCDPISEHNRLYWYRQTLGQGPEFLTYFQNEAQLEKSRLLSDRFSAERPKGSFSTLEIQRTEQGDSAMYLCASSSEGASNQPQHFGDGTRLSIL.